This T cell receptor beta chain was sequenced in a study of long-term antiretroviral therapy in people with HIV. The study, taken as a whole, reports: Diversity increased after ART yet remained lower than in transplant donor controls. Control repertoires displayed wider CDR3 length ranges than the HIV repertoires.

From germline, CDR1 is MNHEY and CDR2 SMNVEV (reference sequence). The CDR3 has 13 residues. The V and J ends lost 5 bases and 10 bases respectively, with 17 bases between them. Concerning this clone: The antigen remains undetermined.

All participants with HIV were treated in the United States. Survey level was the resolution at which the v3.0 immunoSEQ assay ran. Profiled with immunoSEQ multiplex PCR; TCRdb holds only in-frame clones, not every one. Of nearly 25,000 clones listed, 65% to 80% are singletons. The genes are TRBV27 and TRBJ1-2, with D uncertain. The receptor was derived from a woman in her 40s with HIV. This material consisted of unsorted PBMCs, taken 1.2 years after starting antiretroviral therapy. The CDR3 is CASSPSGGSLYTF. CDR3 sequence (DNA): TGTGCCAGCAGTCCCTCGGGAGGATCGCTCTACACCTTC.